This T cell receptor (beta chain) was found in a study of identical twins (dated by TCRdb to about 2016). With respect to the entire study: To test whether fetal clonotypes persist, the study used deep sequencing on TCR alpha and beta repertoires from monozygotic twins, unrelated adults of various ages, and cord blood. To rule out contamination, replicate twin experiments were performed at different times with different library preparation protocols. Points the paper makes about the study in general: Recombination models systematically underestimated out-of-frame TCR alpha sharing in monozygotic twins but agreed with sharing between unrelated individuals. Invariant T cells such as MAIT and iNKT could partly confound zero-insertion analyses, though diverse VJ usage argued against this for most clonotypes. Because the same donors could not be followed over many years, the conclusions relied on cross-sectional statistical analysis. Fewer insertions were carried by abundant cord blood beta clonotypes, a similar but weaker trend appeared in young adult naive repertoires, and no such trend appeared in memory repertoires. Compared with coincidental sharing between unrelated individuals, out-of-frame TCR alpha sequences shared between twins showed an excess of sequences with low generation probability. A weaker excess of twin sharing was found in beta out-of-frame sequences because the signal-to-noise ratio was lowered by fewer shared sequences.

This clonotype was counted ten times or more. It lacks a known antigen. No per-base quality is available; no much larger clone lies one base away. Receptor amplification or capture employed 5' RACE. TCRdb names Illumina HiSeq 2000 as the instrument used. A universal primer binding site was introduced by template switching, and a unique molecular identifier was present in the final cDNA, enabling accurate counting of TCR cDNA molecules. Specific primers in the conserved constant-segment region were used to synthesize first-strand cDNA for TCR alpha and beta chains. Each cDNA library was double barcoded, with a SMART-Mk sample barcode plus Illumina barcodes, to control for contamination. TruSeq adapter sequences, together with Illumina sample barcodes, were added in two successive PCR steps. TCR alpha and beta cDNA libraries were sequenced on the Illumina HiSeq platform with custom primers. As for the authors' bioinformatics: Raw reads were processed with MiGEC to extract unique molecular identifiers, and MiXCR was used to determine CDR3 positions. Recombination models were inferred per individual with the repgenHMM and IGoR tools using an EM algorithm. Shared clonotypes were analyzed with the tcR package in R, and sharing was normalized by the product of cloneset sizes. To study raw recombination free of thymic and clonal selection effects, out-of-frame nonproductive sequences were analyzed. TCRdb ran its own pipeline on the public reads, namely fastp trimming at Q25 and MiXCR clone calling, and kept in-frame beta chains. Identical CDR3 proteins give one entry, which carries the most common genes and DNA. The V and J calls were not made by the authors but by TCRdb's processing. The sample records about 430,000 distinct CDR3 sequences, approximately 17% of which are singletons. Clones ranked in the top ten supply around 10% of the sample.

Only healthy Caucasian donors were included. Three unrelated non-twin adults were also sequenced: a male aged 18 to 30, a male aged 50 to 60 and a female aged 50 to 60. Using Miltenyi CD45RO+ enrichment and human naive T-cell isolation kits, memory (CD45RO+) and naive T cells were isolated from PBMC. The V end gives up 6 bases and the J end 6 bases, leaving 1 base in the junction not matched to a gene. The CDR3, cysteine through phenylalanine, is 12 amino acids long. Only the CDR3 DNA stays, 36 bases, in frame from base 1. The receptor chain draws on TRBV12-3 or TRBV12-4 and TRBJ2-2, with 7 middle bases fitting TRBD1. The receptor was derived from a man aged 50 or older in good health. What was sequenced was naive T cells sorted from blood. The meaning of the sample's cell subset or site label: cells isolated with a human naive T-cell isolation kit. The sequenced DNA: TGTGCCAGCAGCGACAGGGCCGGGGAGCTGTTTTTT. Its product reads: CASSDRAGELFF.